This TCR beta chain stems from a study of graft-versus-host responses after intestinal transplantation. This clone was recorded once. Its antigen is undetermined. Using immunoSEQ multiplex PCR, the repertoire was profiled, and TCRdb retains in-frame clones only, with some absent. The sample includes 120,000 or so clones, over 85% of them seen just once. This CDR3 spans 15 amino acids. The V end was cut by 4 bases, the J end by 3 bases, with 16 bases between. The source of this sequence is a human donor who received an intestinal transplant. The chain links TRBV23-1 to TRBJ2-7, with TRBD2 as a possible D gene (5 bases). TRBV23-1 is an open reading frame whose function is uncertain. The input for sequencing was unstimulated CD8+ T cells sorted from spleen or lymph node cells, taken before intestinal transplant. CDR3 region: CASSRPRAAGYEQYF. The CDR3, as DNA: TGCGCCAGCAGTCGACCCCGGGCGGCGGGCTACGAGCAGTACTTC.